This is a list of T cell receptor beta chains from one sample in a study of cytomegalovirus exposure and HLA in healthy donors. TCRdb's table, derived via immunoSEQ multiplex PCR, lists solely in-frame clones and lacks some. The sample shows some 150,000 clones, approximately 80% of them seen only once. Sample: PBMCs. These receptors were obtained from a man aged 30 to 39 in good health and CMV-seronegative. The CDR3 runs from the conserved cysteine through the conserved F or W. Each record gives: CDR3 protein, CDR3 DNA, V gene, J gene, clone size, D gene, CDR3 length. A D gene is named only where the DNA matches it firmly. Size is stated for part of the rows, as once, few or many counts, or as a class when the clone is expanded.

CDR3: CASSLLGTGEYNEQFF; DNA: TGTGCCAGCAGCTTGTTAGGTACAGGGGAGTACAATGAGCAGTTCTTC; V: TRBV7-8; J: TRBJ2-1; size: -; D: TRBD1; length: 16
CDR3: CASSFDSRGIPQHF; DNA: TGTGCCAGCAGTTTCGACAGTAGGGGGATTCCCCAGCATTTT; V: TRBV27; J: TRBJ1-5; size: -; D: -; length: 14
CDR3: CAVQEPNQPQHF; DNA: TGTGCCGTACAGGAACCCAATCAGCCCCAGCATTTT; V: TRBV7-2; J: TRBJ1-5; size: -; D: -; length: 12
CDR3: CASPGPGVSHYGYTF; DNA: TGTGCCAGCCCTGGTCCCGGGGTGAGTCACTATGGCTACACCTTC; V: TRBV7-8; J: TRBJ1-2; size: -; D: -; length: 15
CDR3: CASSSGTGPYEQYF; DNA: TGTGCCAGTAGTTCCGGGACAGGGCCCTACGAGCAGTACTTC; V: TRBV19; J: TRBJ2-7; size: -; D: TRBD1; length: 14
CDR3: CASSLGPRTANTEAFF; DNA: TGTGCCAGCAGTTTAGGGCCCCGGACAGCCAACACTGAAGCTTTCTTT; V: TRBV27; J: TRBJ1-1; size: -; D: -; length: 16
CDR3: CASSSTSGGPWETQYF; DNA: TGTGCCAGCAGTTCGACTAGCGGGGGGCCGTGGGAGACCCAGTACTTC; V: TRBV6-5; J: TRBJ2-5; size: -; D: TRBD2; length: 16
CDR3: CASSLLRGHEQYF; DNA: TGTGCCAGCAGCCTCCTCAGGGGCCACGAGCAGTACTTC; V: TRBV28; J: TRBJ2-7; size: -; D: -; length: 13
CDR3: CAITADSYNSPLHF; DNA: TGTGCCATCACTGCGGACAGTTATAATTCACCCCTCCACTTT; V: TRBV10-3; J: TRBJ1-6; size: -; D: -; length: 14
CDR3: CATRLRGGAFF; DNA: TGTGCCACCCGTTTGAGGGGGGGGGCTTTCTTT; V: TRBV28; J: TRBJ1-1; size: -; D: -; length: 11
CDR3: CASSSGQGNQPQHF; DNA: TGCGCCAGCAGCTCCGGACAGGGGAACCAGCCCCAGCATTTT; V: TRBV5-1; J: TRBJ1-5; size: -; D: TRBD1; length: 14
CDR3: CASTAGQGGSGYTF; DNA: TGTGCCAGCACCGCCGGACAGGGTGGTAGTGGCTACACCTTC; V: TRBV21-1; J: TRBJ1-2; size: -; D: -; length: 14
CDR3: CASSPLEFEQYF; DNA: TGTGCCAGCAGTCCCTTAGAGTTCGAGCAGTACTTC; V: TRBV28; J: TRBJ2-7; size: -; D: -; length: 12
CDR3: CASSWAQEYEQYF; DNA: TGTGCCAGCAGCTGGGCACAGGAGTACGAGCAGTACTTC; V: TRBV7-8; J: TRBJ2-7; size: -; D: -; length: 13
CDR3: CASSFPSATNEKLFF; DNA: TGTGCCAGCAGTTTCCCCTCCGCAACTAATGAAAAACTGTTTTTT; V: TRBV28; J: TRBJ1-4; size: -; D: -; length: 15
CDR3: CASQQGSGANVLTF; DNA: TGTGCCAGCCAACAGGGATCTGGGGCCAACGTCCTGACTTTC; V: TRBV18; J: TRBJ2-6; size: -; D: -; length: 14
CDR3: CASSDPTGGSENTEAFF; DNA: TGTGCCAGCAGTGATCCGACAGGGGGCTCGGAGAACACTGAAGCTTTCTTT; V: TRBV2; J: TRBJ1-1; size: -; D: TRBD1; length: 17
CDR3: CASSSGEGDRGYTF; DNA: TGTGCCAGCAGCTCAGGGGAGGGAGATCGAGGCTACACCTTC; V: TRBV7-3; J: TRBJ1-2; size: -; D: -; length: 14
CDR3: CASIWTGANTGHEQYF; DNA: TGTGCCAGCATCTGGACAGGCGCTAATACCGGACACGAGCAGTACTTC; V: TRBV28; J: TRBJ2-7; size: once; D: TRBD1; length: 16
CDR3: CASSLSTGWDTQYF; DNA: TGTGCCAGCAGTTTATCGACAGGGTGGGATACGCAGTATTTT; V: TRBV28; J: TRBJ2-3; size: once; D: TRBD1; length: 14
CDR3: CASTNLGQAKEKGLGYTF; DNA: TGTGCCAGCACAAACTTGGGACAGGCCAAGGAAAAAGGACTTGGCTACACCTTC; V: TRBV21-1; J: TRBJ1-2; size: few; D: -; length: 18
CDR3: CSSSLGTAEAFF; DNA: TGTTCCAGCAGCTTAGGGACAGCTGAAGCTTTCTTT; V: TRBV7-9; J: TRBJ1-1; size: -; D: TRBD1; length: 12
CDR3: CASSPAGGGSSGRAYNEQFF; DNA: TGTGCCAGCAGCCCCGCGGGGGGGGGTTCTAGCGGGAGGGCGTACAATGAGCAGTTCTTC; V: TRBV7-6; J: TRBJ2-1; size: -; D: TRBD2; length: 20
CDR3: CASSLTVLAATYNEQFF; DNA: TGTGCCAGCAGTTTAACAGTACTAGCGGCTACCTACAATGAGCAGTTCTTC; V: TRBV28; J: TRBJ2-1; size: few; D: TRBD2; length: 17
CDR3: CATSRRGYRGDNQPQHF; DNA: TGTGCCACCAGCAGACGCGGATACCGGGGGGACAATCAGCCCCAGCATTTT; V: TRBV15; J: TRBJ1-5; size: -; D: -; length: 17
CDR3: CASTRLAGGNTGELFF; DNA: TGTGCCAGCACCCGACTAGCGGGCGGTAACACCGGGGAGCTGTTTTTT; V: TRBV2; J: TRBJ2-2; size: once; D: TRBD2; length: 16
CDR3: CASSLAPSGSYNEQFF; DNA: TGTGCCAGCAGCTTAGCGCCGTCGGGTTCCTACAATGAGCAGTTCTTC; V: TRBV7-6; J: TRBJ2-1; size: -; D: -; length: 16
CDR3: CASSVGGKETQYF; DNA: TGTGCCAGCAGCGTAGGAGGCAAAGAGACCCAGTACTTC; V: TRBV9; J: TRBJ2-5; size: -; D: -; length: 13
CDR3: CASSLAGATYNEQFF; DNA: TGTGCCAGCAGTTTAGCGGGAGCGACATACAATGAGCAGTTCTTC; V: TRBV6-1; J: TRBJ2-1; size: once; D: TRBD2; length: 15
CDR3: CASSPGAYEQYF; DNA: TGCGCCAGCAGCCCCGGGGCCTACGAGCAGTACTTC; V: TRBV5-1; J: TRBJ2-7; size: -; D: -; length: 12
CDR3: CSSSLDGTSGVQYF; DNA: TGTTCCAGCAGCTTAGACGGGACTAGCGGGGTGCAGTACTTC; V: TRBV7-9; J: TRBJ2-7; size: -; D: TRBD2; length: 14
CDR3: CASSRTSGAVFSSTDTQYF; DNA: TGCGCCAGCAGCCGGACTAGCGGGGCCGTCTTTTCTAGCACAGATACGCAGTATTTT; V: TRBV5-1; J: TRBJ2-3; size: -; D: TRBD2; length: 19
CDR3: CASSLTSGVTGELFF; DNA: TGTGCCAGCAGCTTAACTAGCGGGGTGACCGGGGAGCTGTTTTTT; V: TRBV7-3; J: TRBJ2-2; size: -; D: TRBD2; length: 15
CDR3: CASSIDTGGGYTF; DNA: TGTGCCAGTAGTATCGACACCGGAGGAGGCTACACCTTC; V: TRBV19; J: TRBJ1-2; size: once; D: -; length: 13
CDR3: CASSKRRGSNEQFF; DNA: TGTGCCAGCAGCAAGAGAAGGGGCTCGAATGAGCAGTTCTTC; V: TRBV28; J: TRBJ2-1; size: -; D: -; length: 14
CDR3: CASTPQQRNTEAFF; DNA: TGTGCCAGCACGCCGCAACAGAGGAACACTGAAGCTTTCTTT; V: TRBV5-6; J: TRBJ1-1; size: -; D: -; length: 14
CDR3: CASSQGGSTEAFF; DNA: TGTGCCAGCAGCCAGGGAGGGAGCACTGAAGCTTTCTTT; V: TRBV7-2; J: TRBJ1-1; size: -; D: -; length: 13
CDR3: CASSLTDRGPSYGYTF; DNA: TGCGCCAGCAGCTTGACGGACAGGGGGCCCTCATATGGCTACACCTTC; V: TRBV5-1; J: TRBJ1-2; size: -; D: TRBD1; length: 16
CDR3: CSVQDSTGQYF; DNA: TGCAGCGTTCAGGACAGTACGGGGCAGTACTTC; V: TRBV29-1; J: TRBJ2-7; size: few; D: -; length: 11
CDR3: CSVETGGISSGNTIYF; DNA: TGCAGCGTTGAAACAGGCGGGATAAGCTCTGGAAACACCATATATTTT; V: TRBV29-1; J: TRBJ1-3; size: once; D: -; length: 16
CDR3: CASSKVRDKGNQPQHF; DNA: TGTGCCAGCAGTAAGGTCCGGGACAAGGGCAATCAGCCCCAGCATTTT; V: TRBV6-6; J: TRBJ1-5; size: -; D: -; length: 16